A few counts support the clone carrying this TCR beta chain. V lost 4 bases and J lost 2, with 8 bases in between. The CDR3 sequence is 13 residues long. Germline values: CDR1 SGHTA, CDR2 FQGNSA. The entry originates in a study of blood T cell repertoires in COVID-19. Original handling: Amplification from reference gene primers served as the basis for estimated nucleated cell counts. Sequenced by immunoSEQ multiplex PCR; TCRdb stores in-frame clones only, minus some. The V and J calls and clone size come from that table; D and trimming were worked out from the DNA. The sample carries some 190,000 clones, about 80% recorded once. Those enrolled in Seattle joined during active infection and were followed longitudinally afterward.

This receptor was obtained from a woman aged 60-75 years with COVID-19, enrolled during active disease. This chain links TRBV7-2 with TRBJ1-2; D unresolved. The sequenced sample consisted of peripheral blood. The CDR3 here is CASSSLLNYGYTF. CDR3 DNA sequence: TGTGCCAGCAGCTCCCTATTAAACTATGGCTACACCTTC.